Below are 28 T cell receptor beta chains sequenced from a single sample in a study of T cell repertoires in cytomegalovirus infection. MiXCR, run by TCRdb on the reads, gives a single entry per CDR3 protein. The data show about 530,000 distinct CDR3 sequences, about 25% seen once. Specimen: PBMCs. These receptors originate from a human donor in good health (CMV status not recorded). Some clones in this sample may be carry-over from other donors' samples.

This clonotype was recorded at least ten times. The V call is TRBV7-2, the J call TRBJ2-7; 9 nucleotides align to TRBD1. The germline V gene encodes CDR1 SGHTA and CDR2 FQGNSA. This CDR3 region has 14 residues. Losses at the gene ends were 5 bases for V and 5 bases for J; bases not matched to a gene: 7. CDR3 in amino acids: CASSPGQGSNEQYF. In DNA form, the CDR3 reads TGTGCCAGCAGCCCAGGACAGGGGTCCAACGAGCAGTACTTC.

A few counts support this clonotype. The chain links TRBV15 to TRBJ2-1; 7 nucleotides match TRBD1. Germline CDR1 and CDR2: LNHNV and YYDKDF (reference sequence). The V segment lost 5 bases and the J segment 3 bases; nucleotides outside the gene matches: 4. The CDR3 length is 14 residues. The CDR3 region is CATSGTAFYNEQFF. Written as DNA, the CDR3 is TGTGCCACCAGCGGGACAGCTTTCTACAATGAGCAGTTCTTC.

The chain recombines TRBV28 with TRBJ2-3; D remains unclear. The CDR3 totals 13 residues. V was shortened by 5 bases and J by 2 bases, with 8 bases between the two germline ends. The germline CDR1 and CDR2 sequences are MDHEN and SYDVKM. The chain's CDR3 is CASSPDITDTQYF. Written as DNA, the CDR3 is TGTGCCAGCAGTCCAGATATCACAGATACGCAGTATTTT.

The J gene is TRBJ2-1, the V gene TRBV5-4, with unresolved D. Trimming pared 8 bases from V and 6 bases from J, leaving 18 bases between. Germline V gives CDR1 SGHNT, CDR2 YYREEE (reference sequence). The CDR3 length is 14 residues. The CDR3: CASNARARSNEQFF. The CDR3 bases are TGTGCCAGTAATGCCCGGGCCCGAAGCAATGAGCAGTTCTTC.

V and J are TRBV6-5 and TRBJ2-1; D not resolved. The CDR3 contains 15 residues. The germline V gene has CDR1 MNHEY and CDR2 SVGAGI. Trimming pared 0 bases from V and 4 bases from J, leaving 10 bases between. The CDR3 region is CASSYSGSQYNEQFF. Here the CDR3 DNA reads TGTGCCAGCAGTTACTCCGGCAGCCAGTACAATGAGCAGTTCTTC.

As concerns this clonotype: This may stem from a read error, because a much larger clone lies one nucleotide away. The rearrangement links TRBV7-6 to TRBJ2-6, with 8 bases aligning to TRBD2. In germline, CDR1 is SGHVS, CDR2 FNYEAQ. This CDR3 has 18 residues. CDR3 in amino acids: CASSLGAGGPSGPNVLTF. CDR3 sequence (DNA): TGTGCCAGCAGCTTAGGGGCGGGAGGACCCTCTGGGCCCAACGTCCTGACTTTC. Based on the CDR3 plus reference TRBV7-6 and TRBJ2-6, the full variable domain is GAGVSQSPRYKVTKRGQDVALRCDPISGHVSLYWYRQALGQGPEFLTYFNYEAQQDKSGLPNDRFSAERPEGSISTLTIQRTEQRDSAMYRCASSLGAGGPSGPNVLTFGAGSRLTVL.

This clonotype turned up a few times. This chain links TRBV6-2 or TRBV6-3 with TRBJ1-5, with D possibly TRBD1 on 5 matching bases. The CDR3 consists of 16 residues. Trimming took off 2 bases at V and 1 base at J, with 12 bases between the two ends. Germline V gene sequence: CDR1 MNHEY, CDR2 SVGEGT. The CDR3 loop is CASSYGPGRSNQPQHF. The CDR3 coding sequence is TGTGCCAGCAGTTACGGGCCGGGACGGAGCAATCAGCCCCAGCATTTT.

The count of this clonotype is one. The chain is built from TRBV19 and TRBJ1-2, with D possibly being TRBD1 (5 bases). The CDR3 has 15 residues. CDR1 is LNHDA, CDR2 SQIVND, per germline (reference sequence). V was trimmed by 1 base and J by 8 bases, leaving 17 bases between them. The CDR3 sequence: CASSIASRTTEGYTF. The CDR3, as DNA: TGTGCCAGTAGTATAGCGTCAAGGACAACGGAAGGCTACACCTTC.

J is TRBJ2-2 and V is TRBV19, with 7 bases identical to TRBD2. Per the germline V gene, CDR1 is LNHDA and CDR2 is SQIVND (reference sequence). V gave up 5 bases and J gave up 2 bases; unmatched junction bases: 8. The CDR3 runs 16 residues. This chain's CDR3 is CASSRSSGINTGELFF. Written as DNA, the CDR3 is TGTGCCAGTAGTCGCTCGAGCGGGATCAACACCGGGGAGCTGTTTTTT.

The chain has TRBV6-2 or TRBV6-3 and TRBJ2-7, with D possibly TRBD2 on 5 matching bases. The germline V gene has CDR1 MNHEY and CDR2 SVGEGT. Trimming left V 4 bases short and J 2 bases short, with 12 bases between. There are 14 residues in the CDR3. DNA of the CDR3: TGTGCCAGCAGTTCATGGACTGGAGCCTACGAGCAGTACGTC. It is translated as CASSSWTGAYEQYV.

The chain couples TRBV4-3 to TRBJ1-2, with 11 positions matching TRBD1. This CDR3 comprises 15 residues. The V gene end was trimmed by 4 bases and the J gene end by 8 bases; junction bases not matched to a gene: 9. Germline-derived CDR1 and CDR2 are LGHNA and YSLEER. For the CDR3, the DNA is TGCGCCAGCAGCCCCTTGGGACAGGGGGAAAACGGCTACACCTTC. It yields the protein CASSPLGQGENGYTF.

In this sample, this clonotype turned up many times. The chain couples TRBV7-2 to TRBJ2-1, with 10 bases lining up with TRBD2. After removal of 2 bases from V and 6 bases from J, the junction contained 10 bases not matched to a gene. Germline V gene lookup returns CDR1 SGHTA and CDR2 FQGNSA. The CDR3 spans 17 residues. As DNA, the CDR3 is TGTGCCAGCAGCTTACGCGGAGCGGGAGGGGGTCGCAATGAGCAGTTCTTC. This encodes CASSLRGAGGGRNEQFF.

This clonotype came up a few times. This sequence joins TRBV7-2 and TRBJ2-7; D call uncertain. CDR1 and CDR2 from the germline V gene are SGHTA and FQGNSA. This CDR3 spans 13 amino acids. V was pared by 1 base and J by 3 bases, with 7 bases between. CDR3 protein: CASSLGAVYEQYF. The CDR3 nucleotides are TGTGCCAGCAGCTTAGGAGCTGTCTACGAGCAGTACTTC.

This clonotype was observed at least ten times. V gene TRBV7-2 combines with J gene TRBJ2-6; D gene uncertain. The CDR3 sequence is 14 residues long. The germline V and J ends were trimmed by 4 bases and 5 bases, with 9 bases remaining between them. The germline V gene has CDR1 SGHTA and CDR2 FQGNSA. The DNA for the CDR3 is TGTGCCAGCAGCTGGACCGGGCGGGCCAACGTCCTGACTTTC. It codes for CASSWTGRANVLTF.

The rearrangement uses TRBV3-1 and TRBJ1-1; D is unresolved. V lost 6 bases, J lost 0 bases, and 11 bases lay in between. Germline loops: CDR1 LGHDT, CDR2 YNNKEL (reference sequence). This CDR3 comprises 14 residues. The CDR3: CASSPSMLNTEAFF. CDR3 DNA sequence: TGTGCCAGCAGTCCATCCATGTTGAACACTGAAGCTTTCTTT.

The gene calls are TRBV7-9 and TRBJ2-1; maybe TRBD2 (6 bases). This CDR3 is 16 amino acids long. Germline CDR1 reads SEHNR; CDR2 reads FQNEAQ (reference sequence). V gave up 3 bases and J gave up 5 bases, with 17 bases separating them. The DNA for the CDR3 is TGTGCCAGCAGCTTCCCCGGGAGCCCAACGGACAATGAGCAGTTCTTC. It yields the protein CASSFPGSPTDNEQFF. Full variable domain (remainder filled in from reference TRBV7-9 and TRBJ2-1): DTGVSQNPRHKITKRGQNVTFRCDPISEHNRLYWYRQTLGQGPEFLTYFQNEAQLEKSRLLSDRFSAERPKGSFSTLEIQRTEQGDSAMYLCASSFPGSPTDNEQFFGPGTRLTVL.

This clonotype was detected a few times. This chain uses TRBV19 with TRBJ2-4; D gene uncertain. The CDR3 totals 15 residues. Between the trimmed V and J ends, which lost 2 bases and 0 bases, there was a span of 8 bases. The germline V gene has CDR1 LNHDA and CDR2 SQIVND (reference sequence). CDR3: CASSISTLAKNIQYF. In nucleotides, the CDR3 is TGTGCCAGTAGTATATCGACTCTAGCCAAAAACATTCAGTACTTC.

The chain joins TRBV4-3 to TRBJ1-2; TRBD1 might be the D (6 bases). This CDR3 contains 14 residues. Between the trimmed V and J ends, which lost 3 bases and 4 bases, there was a span of 12 bases. The germline CDR1 and CDR2 sequences are LGHNA and YSLEER. CDR3 coding DNA: TGCGCCAGCAGCCACCAGGGGCAGGGCTATGGCTACACCTTC. It codes for CASSHQGQGYGYTF.

This clonotype was counted many times. The J gene is TRBJ2-7, the V gene TRBV6-5; 12 bases agree with TRBD2. Per germline, CDR1 MNHEY and CDR2 SVGAGI. The CDR3 length is 14 residues. V lost 6 bases and J lost 2; bases outside the gene matches: 2. The CDR3: CASRGLAGTYEQYF. The CDR3 DNA sequence: TGTGCCAGCAGGGGACTAGCGGGTACCTACGAGCAGTACTTC.

This clonotype has a handful of counts. The chain employs TRBV6-2 or TRBV6-3 and TRBJ1-2; 8 positions match TRBD1. Looked up from germline, CDR1 is MNHEY and CDR2 is SVGEGT. This CDR3 is 17 amino acids long. The V and J ends lost 6 bases and 2 bases, in that order; junction bases with no gene match: 14. The CDR3 coding sequence is TGTGCCAGCAGCCAACGCCACACAGGGGGTTACAACTATGGCTACACCTTC. Residues: CASSQRHTGGYNYGYTF.

This clonotype was seen at least ten times. This chain uses TRBV12-3 or TRBV12-4 with TRBJ2-2, with 7 bases identical to TRBD1. V gave up 1 base and J gave up 5 bases; unmatched junction bases: 1. The CDR3 runs to 14 residues. Written as DNA, the CDR3 is TGTGCCAGCAGTTTAGAGGACAGGACCGGGGAGCTGTTTTTT. Translated, it gives CASSLEDRTGELFF.

The CDR3 coding sequence is TGTGCCAGCTCACCAAGTCAGGGGGAAAGCGGCTACACCTTC. Amino acids: CASSPSQGESGYTF. The chain links TRBV18 to TRBJ1-2, with TRBD1 identical over 7 bases. This CDR3 contains 14 residues. V shed 2 bases and J 8 bases; nucleotides not matched to a gene: 8. CDR1 is KGHSH and CDR2 is LQKENI in the germline V gene.

In its sample, this clonotype was seen a few times. The chain uses TRBV12-3 or TRBV12-4 and TRBJ2-7; D is undetermined. This CDR3 is 13 amino acids long. V was shortened by 3 bases and J by 4 bases, with 10 bases between the two germline ends. The CDR3 coding sequence is TGTGCCAGCAGTTTGGTCCTGGGGTACGAGCAGTACGTC. Protein: CASSLVLGYEQYV.

The CDR3 protein is CSVPGVKGVGYEQYF. The CDR3 nucleotides read TGCAGCGTCCCGGGGGTTAAGGGGGTCGGTTACGAGCAGTACTTC. The chain uses TRBV29-1 and TRBJ2-7, with D perhaps given as TRBD1 or TRBD2 (6 bases each). This CDR3 is 15 amino acids long. Trimming cost V 6 bases and J 4 bases, with 22 bases left between them. Germline assignment: CDR1 SQVTM and CDR2 ANQGSEA.

The chain links TRBV6-5 to TRBJ2-1; weak D call: TRBD1 (6 bases). The V end was cut by 2 bases, the J end by 4 bases, with 15 bases between. Germline V lookup: CDR1 MNHEY, CDR2 SVGAGI. The CDR3 runs 16 residues. The CDR3: CASSYVPGHRYNEQFF. The CDR3 nucleotides read TGTGCCAGCAGTTACGTCCCGGGACACCGATACAATGAGCAGTTCTTC.

In the case of this clonotype: This sequence may be a read error, since a much larger clone differs from it by one base. The chain employs TRBV7-8 and TRBJ2-7; 11 positions match TRBD2. The junction had 1 base not matched to a gene; V was cut back by 1 base and J by 2 bases. The CDR3 consists of 15 residues. Germline lookup yields CDR1 SGHVS and CDR2 FQNEAQ. The CDR3 protein is CASSLGSGRAYEQYF. The CDR3 coding sequence is TGTGCCAGCAGCTTAGGTAGCGGGAGGGCCTACGAGCAGTACTTC.

This clonotype was seen more than once but under ten times. The chain has TRBV5-8 and TRBJ1-1, with a weak D call TRBD1 (6 bases). CDR3 length: 14 residues. Germline assignment: CDR1 SGHTS and CDR2 YDEGEE. The V and J ends lost 3 bases and 7 bases respectively, with 16 bases between them. The CDR3 spells CASSSGPRQVEAFF. CDR3 bases: TGTGCCAGCAGCTCTGGACCCCGACAGGTTGAAGCTTTCTTT.

This clonotype occurred many times. This chain connects TRBV7-8 to TRBJ2-1; D is unclear. Trimming removed 2 bases at V and 4 bases at J, with 6 bases between. Germline V gives CDR1 SGHVS, CDR2 FQNEAQ. The CDR3 has 13 residues. The CDR3 reads CASSLNQYNEQFF. The DNA of the CDR3 is TGTGCCAGCAGCTTAAACCAGTACAATGAGCAGTTCTTC. The full variable domain, its missing parts supplied by reference TRBV7-8 and TRBJ2-1, is GAGVSQSPRYKVAKRGQDVALRCDPISGHVSLFWYQQALGQGPEFLTYFQNEAQLDKSGLPSDRFFAERPEGSVSTLKIQRTQQEDSAVYLCASSLNQYNEQFFGPGTRLTVL.